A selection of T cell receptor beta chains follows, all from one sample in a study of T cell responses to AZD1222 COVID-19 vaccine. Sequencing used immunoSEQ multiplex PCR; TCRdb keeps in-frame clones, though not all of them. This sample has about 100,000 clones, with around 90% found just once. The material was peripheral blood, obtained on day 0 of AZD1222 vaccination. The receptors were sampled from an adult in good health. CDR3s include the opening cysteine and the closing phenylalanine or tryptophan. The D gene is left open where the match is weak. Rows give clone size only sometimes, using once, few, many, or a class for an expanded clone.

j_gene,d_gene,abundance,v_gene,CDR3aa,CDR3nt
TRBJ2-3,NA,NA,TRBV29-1,CSVSQGFTQYF,TGCAGCGTTTCTCAGGGGTTTACGCAGTATTTT
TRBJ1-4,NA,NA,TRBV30,CAWTLSIYEKLFF,TGTGCCTGGACACTTAGCATATATGAAAAACTGTTTTTT
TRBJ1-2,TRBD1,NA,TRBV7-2,CASSFPRTGGNYGYTF,TGTGCCAGCAGCTTTCCGAGGACAGGAGGCAACTATGGCTACACCTTC
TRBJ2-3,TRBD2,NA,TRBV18,CASSIAGGITDTQYF,TGTGCCAGCTCAATAGCGGGAGGGATCACAGATACGCAGTATTTT
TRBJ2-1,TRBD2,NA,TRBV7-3,CASSPRVAGYNEQFF,TGTGCCAGCAGCCCAAGGGTAGCGGGGTACAATGAGCAGTTCTTC
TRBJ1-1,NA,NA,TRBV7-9,CASSLGEDSGAFF,TGTGCCAGCAGCTTAGGCGAGGATTCAGGGGCTTTCTTT
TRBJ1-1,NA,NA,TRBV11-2,CASSLLPRTEAFF,TGTGCCAGCAGCTTACTGCCAAGGACTGAAGCTTTCTTT
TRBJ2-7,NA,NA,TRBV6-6,CASSRDGSYEQYF,TGTGCCAGCAGTCGGGACGGCTCCTACGAGCAGTACTTC
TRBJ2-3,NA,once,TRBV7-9,CASSLVAVAQYF,TGTGCCAGCAGCTTAGTGGCGGTGGCGCAGTATTTT
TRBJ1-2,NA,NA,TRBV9,CASTIPGGSGGYTF,TGTGCCAGCACCATCCCCGGGGGGTCCGGGGGCTACACCTTC
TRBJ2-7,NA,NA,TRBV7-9,CASSFPLTGSYEQYF,TGTGCCAGCAGCTTCCCCCTGACAGGCTCCTACGAGCAGTACTTC
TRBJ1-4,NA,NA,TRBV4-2,CASSQDRGTNEKLFF,TGTGCCAGCAGCCAAGATCGGGGTACCAATGAAAAACTGTTTTTT
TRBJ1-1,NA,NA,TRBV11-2,CASSLGHINTEAFF,TGTGCCAGCAGCTTAGGTCACATCAACACTGAAGCTTTCTTT
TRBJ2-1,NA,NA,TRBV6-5,CASSYSPGGNEQFF,TGTGCCAGCAGTTACTCTCCCGGGGGCAATGAGCAGTTCTTC
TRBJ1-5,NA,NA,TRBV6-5,CASSYRQGNQPQHF,TGTGCCAGCAGCTATCGACAGGGCAATCAGCCCCAGCATTTT
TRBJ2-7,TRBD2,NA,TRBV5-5,CASSRLVSGGHEQYF,TGTGCCAGCAGCCGTCTGGTTAGCGGGGGCCACGAGCAGTACTTC
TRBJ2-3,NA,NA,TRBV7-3,CASSLGRMDTYTQYF,TGTGCCAGCAGCTTAGGCCGTATGGACACTTATACGCAGTATTTT
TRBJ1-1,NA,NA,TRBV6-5,CATRRPEAFF,TGTGCCACCCGACGGCCTGAAGCTTTCTTT
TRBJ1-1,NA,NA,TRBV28,CASSPLENTEAFF,TGTGCCAGCAGCCCCCTTGAGAACACTGAAGCTTTCTTT
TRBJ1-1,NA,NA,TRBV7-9,CASSLVVRGGTEAFF,TGTGCCAGCAGCTTAGTTGTTCGGGGGGGCACTGAAGCTTTCTTT
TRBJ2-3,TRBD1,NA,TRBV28,CASILTGRTGGSEDFQSTDTQYF,TGTGCCAGCATCTTAACCGGACGGACAGGGGGCTCTGAGGATTTCCAGAGCACAGATACGCAGTATTTT
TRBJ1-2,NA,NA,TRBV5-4,CASSPGRGGLYGYTF,TGTGCCAGCAGCCCCGGGAGGGGCGGCCTCTATGGCTACACCTTC
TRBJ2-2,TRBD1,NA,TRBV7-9,CASSHHRGKTGELFF,TGTGCCAGCAGCCATCACAGGGGGAAAACCGGGGAGCTGTTTTTT
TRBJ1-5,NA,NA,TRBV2,CASGDLTRGNQPQHF,TGTGCCAGCGGCGACCTGACACGGGGCAATCAGCCCCAGCATTTT
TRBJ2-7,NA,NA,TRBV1,CTSSQDPGTVYEQYF,TGCACCAGCAGCCAAGACCCTGGGACAGTCTACGAGCAGTACTTC
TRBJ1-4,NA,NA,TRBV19,CASKRQKSNEKLFF,TGTGCCAGCAAAAGACAGAAGAGTAATGAAAAACTGTTTTTT
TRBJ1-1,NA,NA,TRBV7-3,CASSLGPGNTEAFF,TGTGCCAGCAGCTTAGGGCCTGGGAACACTGAAGCTTTCTTT
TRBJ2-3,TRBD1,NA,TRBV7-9,CASSLGTGGRTDTQYF,TGTGCCAGCAGCTTGGGGACAGGGGGCAGGACAGATACGCAGTATTTT
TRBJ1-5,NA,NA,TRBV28,CASSLSGQPQHF,TGTGCCAGCAGTTTATCCGGACAGCCCCAGCATTTT
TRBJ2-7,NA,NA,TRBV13,CASSTLREQYF,TGTGCCAGCAGCACCCTCAGGGAGCAGTACTTC
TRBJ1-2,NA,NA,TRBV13,CASSLGGAYYGYTF,TGTGCCAGCAGCTTAGGGGGGGCTTACTATGGCTACACCTTC
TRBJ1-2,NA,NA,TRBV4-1,CASSQAQVGYGYTF,TGCGCCAGCAGCCAAGCTCAGGTGGGGTATGGCTACACCTTC